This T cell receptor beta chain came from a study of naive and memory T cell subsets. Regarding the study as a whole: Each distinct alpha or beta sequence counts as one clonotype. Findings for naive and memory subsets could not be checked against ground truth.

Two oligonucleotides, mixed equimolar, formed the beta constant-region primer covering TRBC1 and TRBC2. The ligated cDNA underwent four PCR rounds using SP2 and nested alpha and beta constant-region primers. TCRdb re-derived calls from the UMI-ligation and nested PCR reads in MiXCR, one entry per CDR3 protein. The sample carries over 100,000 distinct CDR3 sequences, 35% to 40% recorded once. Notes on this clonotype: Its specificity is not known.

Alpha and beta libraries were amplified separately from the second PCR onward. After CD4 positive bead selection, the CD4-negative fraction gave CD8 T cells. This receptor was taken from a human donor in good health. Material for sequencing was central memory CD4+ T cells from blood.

The chain's CDR3 is CASSLGQNNQPQHF. In DNA, the CDR3 is TGCGCCAGCAGCCTGGGACAGAACAATCAGCCCCAGCATTTT. This chain connects TRBV5-1 to TRBJ1-5; 7 bases are shared with TRBD1. V shed 4 bases and J 3 bases; nucleotides not matched to a gene: 4. Germline lookup yields CDR1 SGHRS and CDR2 YFSETQ. This CDR3 has 14 amino acids.